The next 28 T cell receptor beta chains were all read from a single sample in a study of T cell repertoires in cytomegalovirus infection (dated by TCRdb to the late 2010s). The sequencing machine was an Illumina HiSeq 1500. Using fastp trimming at Q25 and MiXCR clonotype assembly, TCRdb reanalyzed the public sequencing data and kept in-frame beta chains. Entries are consolidated by CDR3 protein sequence, retaining the most common genes and DNA. Recorded for this sample are approximately 700,000 distinct CDR3 sequences; 35% to 45% of them occurred a single time. Of the sample, roughly 2.8% falls within the top ten clones. Source material: PBMCs. The receptors here all came from a human donor in good health (CMV status not recorded). Some clones in this sample may be carry-over from other donors' samples.

This clonotype was counted many times. The chain links TRBV7-2 to TRBJ1-5; D gene unclear. The V end was cut by 5 bases, the J end by 4 bases, with 12 bases between. The V gene's germline CDR1 is SGHTA and CDR2 FQGNSA. The CDR3 length is 14 residues. The DNA for the CDR3 is TGTGCCAGCAGCCAGAACCTTGGAAATCAGCCCCAGCATTTT. Residues: CASSQNLGNQPQHF.

As to this clonotype: A much larger clone differs from this one at a single base, so this may be a read error. The chain carries TRBV5-1 and TRBJ2-1; D is unclear. The CDR3 consists of 15 residues. Looked up from germline, CDR1 is SGHRS and CDR2 is YFSETQ. This chain's CDR3 is CASSLGSRSYNEQLF. CDR3 nucleotide sequence: TGCGCCAGCAGCTTGGGGTCACGCTCCTACAATGAGCAGTTATTC.

V gene TRBV4-3 combines with J gene TRBJ1-5; 7 bases fit TRBD1. The germline CDR1 and CDR2 sequences are LGHNA and YSLEER. J gave up 8 bases and V 1 base, and 17 bases lay outside the gene matches. The CDR3 covers 18 residues. The CDR3 sequence is CASSQAFFGDRVWKPQHF. CDR3 nucleotides: TGCGCCAGCAGCCAAGCTTTCTTCGGAGACAGGGTTTGGAAGCCCCAGCATTTT.

The chain couples TRBV19 to TRBJ1-5; D is unresolved. The CDR3 is 15 amino acids. V was trimmed by 3 bases and J by 0 bases, leaving 9 bases between them. Looked up from germline, CDR1 is LNHDA and CDR2 is SQIVND (reference sequence). CDR3 coding DNA: TGTGCCAGTAGTATTGCGCAGCCTAGCAATCAGCCCCAGCATTTT. As protein: CASSIAQPSNQPQHF.

The sample holds one count of this clonotype. V and J are TRBV6-1 and TRBJ2-7; 9 nucleotides agree with TRBD1. There are 16 residues in the CDR3. The V segment lost 6 bases and the J segment 2 bases; nucleotides outside the gene matches: 11. Germline CDR1 reads MNHNS; CDR2 reads SASEGT. This CDR3 is CASRNSGTGHPYEQYF. The CDR3 DNA reads TGTGCCAGCAGAAACTCCGGGACAGGGCATCCCTACGAGCAGTACTTC.

On this clonotype: The junction differs from germline at one of its ends, possibly a read error. V gene TRBV7-2 combines with J gene TRBJ1-1; perhaps TRBD1 as D (6 bases). CDR1 is SGHTA, CDR2 FQGNSA, per germline. This CDR3 spans 12 amino acids. CDR3 coding DNA: TGTTCCAGCAGCTTAGGAGGGGGTGAAGCTTTCTTT. It is translated as CSSSLGGGEAFF.

This chain joins TRBV5-6 and TRBJ1-3; D might be TRBD1 (6 bases). This CDR3 has 19 residues. The ends were cut back, 2 bases at V and 0 bases at J, with 21 bases in the middle. Germline V gives CDR1 SGHDT, CDR2 YYEEEE. DNA of the CDR3: TGTGCCAGCAGCTTATTGAGCGGGGGCCCGACACCCTCTGGAAACACCATATATTTT. Protein: CASSLLSGGPTPSGNTIYF. Full variable domain (outside the CDR3, taken from reference TRBV5-6 and TRBJ1-3): DAGVTQSPTHLIKTRGQQVTLRCSPKSGHDTVSWYQQALGQGPQFIFQYYEEEERQRGNFPDRFSGHQFPNYSSELNVNALLLGDSALYLCASSLLSGGPTPSGNTIYFGEGSWLTVV.

The sample holds many counts of this clonotype. The genes are TRBV19 and TRBJ2-7, with 7 bases aligning to TRBD1. The CDR3 totals 14 residues. Germline lookup yields CDR1 LNHDA and CDR2 SQIVND (reference sequence). V dropped 4 bases and J dropped 7; count of bases not matched to a gene: 10. CDR3 in amino acids: CASSTTARGKEQYF. The CDR3 DNA reads as TGTGCCAGTAGTACCACTGCCAGGGGGAAGGAGCAGTACTTC.

The CDR3 region is CASSWDRGGNTIYF. The CDR3 DNA follows: TGTGCCAGCAGCTGGGACAGGGGAGGAAACACCATATATTTT. The V and J genes are TRBV28 and TRBJ1-3, with 10 bases identical to TRBD1. This CDR3 is built from 14 residues. Germline CDR1 is MDHEN and CDR2 is SYDVKM. The ends lost 6 bases at V and 4 bases at J; junction bases unmatched: 3.

A word on this clonotype: This could be a read error, since a much larger clone is one nucleotide away. This sequence joins TRBV7-2 and TRBJ2-7; no definite D call. CDR1 and CDR2 (germline): SGHTA, FQGNSA. The CDR3 covers 12 residues. Here the CDR3 reads CASILKGYEQYF. The CDR3, as DNA: TGTGCCAGCATCTTAAAGGGCTACGAGCAGTACTTC.

Notes on this clonotype: The CDR3 end shows no conserved phenylalanine or tryptophan, and so a read error is likely. The chain is built from TRBV11-2 and TRBJ2-1; 12 nucleotides match TRBD2. J lost 6 bases, V lost 0 bases, and 9 bases had no gene match. The CDR3 covers 18 residues. Germline V gene lookup returns CDR1 SGHAT and CDR2 FQNNGV. The CDR3 sequence: CASSLEKSSGRVANEQFL. For the CDR3, the DNA is TGTGCCAGCAGCTTAGAGAAGTCTAGCGGGAGGGTAGCCAATGAGCAGTTCTTA.

This clonotype turned up a few times. J is TRBJ2-7 and V is TRBV28; D is undetermined. This CDR3 has 11 residues. Germline CDR1 is MDHEN and CDR2 is SYDVKM. V dropped 2 bases and J dropped 7 bases, with 6 bases sitting between them. The CDR3 nucleotides are TGTGCCAGCAGTTTAAGGTTTGAGCAGTACTTC. Its translation: CASSLRFEQYF.

There are many counts of this clonotype. This chain uses TRBV12-3 or TRBV12-4 with TRBJ2-2; 8 positions match TRBD1. V lost 5 bases to trimming and J lost 0 bases; unmatched junction nucleotides: 17. This CDR3 contains 20 residues. The CDR3 region has the DNA TGTGCCAGCAGTCCCTACAACGGACAGGGCCCGTACGCGAACACCGGGGAGCTGTTTTTT. This gives the protein CASSPYNGQGPYANTGELFF.

The chain links TRBV10-3 to TRBJ2-7; 8 nucleotides line up with TRBD1. J lost 3 bases, V lost 9 bases, and 4 bases had no gene match. The length of the CDR3 is 12 residues. Germline V CDR1 and CDR2: ENHRY, SYGVKD. The CDR3 loop reads CAIQDRGYEQYF. In DNA form, the CDR3 reads TGTGCCATACAAGACAGGGGCTACGAGCAGTACTTC.

The V and J genes are TRBV7-9 and TRBJ1-2, with TRBD1 identical over 7 bases. V lost 5 bases and J lost 6; bases outside the gene matches: 18. CDR3 size: 17 residues. CDR1 is SEHNR and CDR2 is FQNEAQ in the germline V gene (reference sequence). This chain's CDR3 is CASSPTGGSQGKNGYTF. CDR3 DNA sequence: TGTGCCAGCAGCCCAACCGGGGGTTCACAGGGGAAGAATGGCTACACCTTC.

This chain connects TRBV11-2 to TRBJ2-2, with 9 bases lining up with TRBD1. Looked up from germline, CDR1 is SGHAT and CDR2 is FQNNGV. V was clipped by 4 bases and J by 4 bases; unmatched bases: 4. The CDR3 totals 15 residues. As DNA, the CDR3 is TGTGCCAGCAGCTGGACAGGGGAGGGCACCGGGGAGCTGTTTTTT. Its protein is CASSWTGEGTGELFF. The entire variable domain, with the rest obtained from reference TRBV11-2 and TRBJ2-2, is as follows: EAGVAQSPRYKIIEKRQSVAFWCNPISGHATLYWYQQILGQGPKLLIQFQNNGVVDDSQLPKDRFSAERLKGVDSTLKIQPAKLEDSAVYLCASSWTGEGTGELFFGEGSRLTVL.

This clonotype turned up a few times. The chain combines TRBV12-3 or TRBV12-4 with TRBJ1-2, with D possibly being TRBD1 (6 bases). The CDR3 contains 13 residues. V lost 5 bases and J lost 8, with 15 bases in between. The CDR3 DNA reads TGTGCCAGCAGTCTCTCAGGGGATTCGGGCTACACCTTC. Protein product: CASSLSGDSGYTF.

The V call is TRBV14, the J call TRBJ1-1; perhaps TRBD1 as D (5 bases). The CDR3 runs to 15 residues. Germline lookup yields CDR1 SGHDN and CDR2 FVKESK. Trimming shortened V by 3 bases and J by 1 base, and 12 bases separated the two germline ends. CDR3 sequence (DNA): TGTGCCAGCAGCCATGCCGGGACGGCGAACACTGAAGCTTTCTTT. Protein product: CASSHAGTANTEAFF.

This clonotype was seen a few times. This chain connects TRBV5-6 to TRBJ2-7, with 8 nucleotides matching TRBD1. Germline assignment: CDR1 SGHDT and CDR2 YYEEEE. The CDR3 length is 16 residues. The junction had 6 bases not matched to a gene; V was cut back by 1 base and J by 0 bases. CDR3 nucleotide sequence: TGTGCCAGCAGCTTGAATGGGGGACAGGTCTCCTACGAGCAGTACTTC. Encoded protein: CASSLNGGQVSYEQYF. The full variable domain, rest sourced from reference TRBV5-6 and TRBJ2-7, is DAGVTQSPTHLIKTRGQQVTLRCSPKSGHDTVSWYQQALGQGPQFIFQYYEEEERQRGNFPDRFSGHQFPNYSSELNVNALLLGDSALYLCASSLNGGQVSYEQYFGPGTRLTVT.

This clonotype was seen a few times. This chain joins TRBV6-2 or TRBV6-3 and TRBJ2-7; no clear D. Trimming took off 6 bases at V and 1 base at J, with 10 bases between the two ends. The CDR3 length is 13 residues. Germline CDR1 is MNHEY and CDR2 is SVGEGT. CDR3 bases: TGTGCCAGCAGCCACGGGTTTTCCTACGAGCAGTACTTC. As protein: CASSHGFSYEQYF.

This clonotype came up a few times. The rearrangement links TRBV11-2 to TRBJ1-5; maybe TRBD1 (5 bases). The CDR3 runs to 15 residues. Looked up from germline, CDR1 is SGHAT and CDR2 is FQNNGV. The V end was cut by 6 bases, the J end by 5 bases, with 17 bases between. The CDR3 coding sequence is TGTGCCAGCAGTCCGGGGCCAGGGCGGGATCAGCCCCAGCATTTT. The encoded protein is CASSPGPGRDQPQHF.

The J gene is TRBJ2-3, the V gene TRBV14; D unclear. The V end lost 1 base, the J end lost 12 bases, and 8 bases lay between the germline ends. This CDR3 has 11 amino acids. Germline V gene lookup returns CDR1 SGHDN and CDR2 FVKESK. The CDR3 DNA follows: TGTGCCAGCAGCCAAGGGCCAGATCAGTATTTT. Translation gives CASSQGPDQYF.

The V call is TRBV20-1, the J call TRBJ1-5, with D hard to call. The CDR3 spans 14 residues. The germline CDR1 and CDR2 sequences are DFQATT and SNEGSKA (reference sequence). Trimming removed 3 bases from V and 4 bases from J, with 13 bases in between. The CDR3 nucleotides read TGCAGTGCTAGTGGTGTAGCGAGGAATCAGCCCCAGCATTTT. Translating it yields CSASGVARNQPQHF.

Notes on this clonotype: At one of its ends the junction is not consistent with the germline gene, which may arise from a read error. This chain connects TRBV28 to TRBJ2-3; TRBD2 might be the D (6 bases). The germline CDR1 and CDR2 sequences are MDHEN and SYDVKM. CDR3 length: 16 residues. The CDR3 nucleotides are TGTGCCAGCAGAGGGGATGCGGGATACGGCACAGATACGCGGTATTTT. It is translated as CASRGDAGYGTDTRYF.

This clonotype was detected a few times. This sequence joins TRBV19 and TRBJ2-1, with a tentative D call TRBD2 (6 bases). The CDR3 is 17 amino acids. Germline V gene sequence: CDR1 LNHDA, CDR2 SQIVND (reference sequence). V lost 3 bases, J lost 9 bases, and 24 bases lay in between. CDR3 nucleotides: TGTGCCAGTAGTATCAACCCCTGGCAGGAGGGAGAGGGTGAGCAGTTCTTC. Amino acids: CASSINPWQEGEGEQFF.

About this clonotype itself: One junction end does not reproduce the germline sequence, and a read error may be involved. CDR3 in DNA: TGTACCAGCCCCAACAGGGCTGACTATGGCTACACCTTC. It specifies CTSPNRADYGYTF. V is TRBV11-2 and J is TRBJ1-2; possibly TRBD1 for D (6 bases). Germline assignment: CDR1 SGHAT and CDR2 FQNNGV. The CDR3 spans 13 residues.

There are a few counts of this clonotype. The chain combines TRBV6-5 with TRBJ1-5; the D is unclear. From germline, CDR1 is MNHEY and CDR2 SVGAGI. This CDR3 has 14 residues. V was pared by 6 bases and J by 8 bases, with 17 bases between. Here the CDR3 reads CASSIDTRSEPQHF. CDR3 nucleotide sequence: TGTGCCAGCAGCATAGACACGCGAAGCGAGCCCCAGCATTTT.

The chain employs TRBV6-8 and TRBJ1-6; 10 bases map to TRBD1. Germline V gene data show CDR1 as MNHGY and CDR2 as SAAAGT. The CDR3 loop spans 15 amino acids. V lost 4 bases, J lost 8 bases, and 5 bases stayed unmatched. CDR3 amino acids: CASSSRDRGHSPLHF. CDR3 nucleotide sequence: TGTGCCAGCAGTTCCCGGGACAGGGGACATTCACCCCTCCACTTT.